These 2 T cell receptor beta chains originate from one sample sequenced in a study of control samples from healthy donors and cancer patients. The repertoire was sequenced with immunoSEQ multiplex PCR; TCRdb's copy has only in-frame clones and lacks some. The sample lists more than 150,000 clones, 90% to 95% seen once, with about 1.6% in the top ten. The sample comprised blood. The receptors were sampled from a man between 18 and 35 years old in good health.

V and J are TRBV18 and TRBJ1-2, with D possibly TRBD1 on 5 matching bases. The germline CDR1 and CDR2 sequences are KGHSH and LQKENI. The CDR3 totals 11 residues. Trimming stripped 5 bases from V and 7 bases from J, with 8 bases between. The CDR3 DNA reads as TGTGCCAGCTCATCTACAGGTGGCTACACCTTC. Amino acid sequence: CASSSTGGYTF.

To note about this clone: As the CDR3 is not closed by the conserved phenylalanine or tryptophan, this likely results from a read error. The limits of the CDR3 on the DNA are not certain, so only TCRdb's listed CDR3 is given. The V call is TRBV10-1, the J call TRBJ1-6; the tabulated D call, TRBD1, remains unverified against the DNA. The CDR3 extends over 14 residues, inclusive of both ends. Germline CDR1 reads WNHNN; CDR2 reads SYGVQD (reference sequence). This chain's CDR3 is CASSGGTGGFTPPL.